This is a list of T cell receptor beta chains from one sample in a study of early T cells in non-severe SARS-CoV-2 infection. TCRdb ran MiXCR on the 5' RACE reads and lists one entry per CDR3 protein. This repertoire shows about 48,000 distinct CDR3 sequences, roughly 7.7% found once; its top ten account for roughly 6%. Sequencing was performed on whole blood. The receptors stem from an adult who was a healthcare worker with PCR-confirmed SARS-CoV-2 infection or an uninfected control (not recorded which). Each CDR3 is given without its conserved first and last residue. The order of the fields is J gene, V gene, CDR3 protein.

TRBJ1-2 | TRBV2 | ASRVDGGDQGYT
TRBJ1-6 | TRBV3-1 | ASSPRQGANSPLH
TRBJ1-1 | TRBV12-3/TRBV12-4 | ASSFPMNTEAF
TRBJ2-1 | TRBV20-1 | SAAADREWVNEQF
TRBJ2-7 | TRBV7-9 | ASRLSDGTYEQY
TRBJ2-5 | TRBV25-1 | ASNPGEETQY
TRBJ2-1 | TRBV6-2/TRBV6-3 | ASSYSTYGESYNEQF
TRBJ1-4 | TRBV3-1 | ASSQQPLAPTNEKLF
TRBJ1-2 | TRBV28 | ASSLFARGYT
TRBJ1-1 | TRBV7-9 | ASSPWTPNTEAF
TRBJ2-7 | TRBV19 | ASSMSGGLSYEQY
TRBJ2-4 | TRBV6-2/TRBV6-3 | ASSWTAQGAIQY
TRBJ2-7 | TRBV19 | ASSSGTGFDEQY
TRBJ2-1 | TRBV20-1 | SAREPTGMFNYNEQF
TRBJ2-1 | TRBV12-5 | ASGLWDNEQF
TRBJ2-2 | TRBV2 | ASSGTGRNTGELF
TRBJ2-3 | TRBV24-1 | ATSGSGEDTQY
TRBJ2-3 | TRBV4-3 | ASSQDGQSSTDTQY
TRBJ2-7 | TRBV20-1 | SARLLTYEQY
TRBJ1-4 | TRBV18 | ASSPTGYGEKLF
TRBJ2-5 | TRBV3-1 | ASTKRGAETQY
TRBJ1-1 | TRBV29-1 | SVGGSAASTEAF